This T cell receptor (beta chain) came from a study of Ad26.COV2.S vaccination and SARS-CoV-2 variants (dated by TCRdb to 2020 to 2023). About the investigation overall: TCRbeta repertoire sequencing was used to assess the specificity and breadth of SARS-CoV-2-reactive T cell receptors after Ad26.COV2.S vaccination. A total of roughly 30 samples were included in the TCR-sequenced set, comprising around 19 Ad26.COV2.S vaccine recipients, 5 placebo recipients and 8 SARS-CoV-2 convalescent individuals. Study-wide conclusions, independent of this receptor: Vaccine and placebo recipients had comparable non-spike TCR breadth, which fits with the vaccine containing only spike. The authors noted that the TCR breadth and depth analyses may have underestimated total T cell responses. After vaccination, spike-specific CD8+ and CD4+ T cell responses were reported to show substantial breadth. Spike-specific TCR breadth was higher in Ad26.COV2.S recipients than in placebo recipients (P = 0.0014).

The sample's time point label is to be understood as: individuals recovered from natural SARS-CoV-2 infection. The immunoSEQ Assay was used to sequence TCRbeta CDR3 regions. After extraction, genomic DNA underwent amplification by bias-controlled multiplex PCR, followed by high-throughput sequencing. For the original study's pipeline: To quantify the absolute abundance of each unique TCRbeta CDR3 region, sequences were collapsed and filtered. T cell fraction was estimated by normalizing TCRbeta template counts to usable DNA, which was measured by amplifying reference genes present in all nucleated cells. Repertoire TCRs were annotated as SARS-CoV-2-specific by exact matching of V gene, CDR3 amino acid sequence and J gene to a known reactive TCR set. The reference SARS-CoV-2 TCR set was obtained from MIRA and was filtered for enrichment in COVID-19-positive ImmuneCODE repertoires, whereby public or cross-reactive TCRs were removed. Based on the MIRA antigens, annotated TCRs were further analysed at the level of specific ORF or position within ORF. Breadth was defined as the number of annotated unique rearrangements divided by the total number of unique productive rearrangements, and depth was defined as the summed frequency of the annotated unique rearrangements. Group comparisons of TCR breadth used two-sided Wilcoxon rank-sum tests. Entries here come from immuneACCESS through TCRdb and include only in-frame sequences with V and J called. Some clones fail to appear in such tables; in the studies checked, an unresolved V gene covers under half of the shortfall, and the cause of the remainder is unknown. V and J calls and clone size are as listed in that table; D and trimming were resolved from the DNA. This sample has about 350,000 clones in its table, and roughly 94% of those were observed once. Of the sample, roughly 3.9% falls within the top ten clones.

About this clone itself: It has no known antigen specificity. No base qualities exist here, and no much larger clone lies one base off it.

The CDR3 measures 14 amino acids from cysteine to phenylalanine. Only the CDR3 DNA stays, 42 bases, in frame from base 1. CDR1 and CDR2 are drawn from the germline V gene: SGHTA, FQGNSA. The germline ends are 13 bases apart after V is trimmed by 3 bases and J by 6 bases. The source of this sequence is a human donor who had recovered from COVID-19. The material was peripheral blood, obtained after recovery from COVID-19. The rearranged segments are TRBV7-2 and TRBJ2-3; the D region possibly corresponds to TRBD2 (5 bases align). The nucleotide sequence is given as TGTGCCAGCAGCTTCACGGAGGCCCCGGATACGCAGTATTTT. Its amino acids are CASSFTEAPDTQYF.